What follows are 30 T cell receptor beta chains derived from one specimen sequenced in a study of CD8+ T cells in alopecia areata. cDNA serving as the sequencing template came from extracted, reverse transcribed RNA. Profiling relied on immunoSEQ multiplex PCR, and the TCRdb table lists in-frame clones only, not all of them. Of roughly 46,000 clones listed, 65% were seen once; the top ten hold 20% to 25%. Treatment given: oral pan-JAK inhibitor, 5-10 mg twice daily. This sample comprised CD8+ T cells sorted from blood, obtained at week 4, from a patient treated with tofacitinib. These receptors were taken from a human donor with alopecia areata.

The chain couples TRBV29-1 to TRBJ1-2; a weak D match, TRBD1 (6 bases). Per germline, CDR1 SQVTM and CDR2 ANQGSEA. This CDR3 comprises 12 residues. V was shortened by 6 bases and J by 3 bases, with 11 bases between the two germline ends. The CDR3 region is CSVPGTYYGYTF. In nucleotides, the CDR3 is TGCAGCGTCCCCGGGACATACTATGGCTACACCTTC.

This rearrangement joins TRBV29-1 to TRBJ2-4, with 9 bases that match TRBD1. J gave up 7 bases and V 0 bases, and 7 bases lay outside the gene matches. CDR3 length: 15 amino acids. Germline assignment: CDR1 SQVTM and CDR2 ANQGSEA. This CDR3 is CSVEDWDRDPNIQYF. The CDR3, as DNA: TGCAGCGTTGAAGATTGGGACAGGGATCCCAACATTCAGTACTTC.

This chain connects TRBV7-2 to TRBJ1-1, with 8 bases identical to TRBD1. Trimming removed 4 bases from V and 4 bases from J; junction bases left unmatched: 11. CDR3 size: 16 residues. The germline gives CDR1 SGHTA, CDR2 FQGNSA. The CDR3 loop is CASSSGQALGGTEAFF. The CDR3, as DNA: TGTGCCAGCAGCTCGGGACAGGCCCTTGGGGGCACTGAAGCTTTCTTT.

Regarding this clone: This sample also contains other DNA sequences that code for the same CDR3. The DNA of the CDR3 is TGTGCCTGGACCCCGGGTACAGGAGCCTACGAGCAGTACTTC. Its protein product is CAWTPGTGAYEQYF. The J gene is TRBJ2-7, the V gene TRBV30; D is possibly TRBD1 (5 bases). V lost 4 bases, J lost 2 bases, and 15 bases lay in between. This CDR3 has 14 residues. The germline gives CDR1 GTSNPN, CDR2 SVGIG (reference sequence). The full variable domain, rest sourced from reference TRBV30 and TRBJ2-7, is SQTIHQWPATLVQPVGSPLSLECTVEGTSNPNLYWYRQAAGRGLQLLFYSVGIGQISSEVPQNLSASRPQDRQFILSSKKLLLSDSGFYLCAWTPGTGAYEQYFGPGTRLTVT.

J is TRBJ2-1 and V is TRBV5-6; 7 nucleotides line up with TRBD2. This CDR3 has 17 residues. The J segment lost 7 bases and the V segment lost 1 base, leaving 14 bases of the junction unmatched. Germline V gene sequence: CDR1 SGHDT, CDR2 YYEEEE. The CDR3 protein is CASSLFGEAGVANEQFF. CDR3 nucleotide sequence: TGTGCCAGCAGCTTGTTTGGCGAGGCGGGGGTTGCGAATGAGCAGTTCTTC.

This clone was seen a handful of times. V gene TRBV28 combines with J gene TRBJ2-3; D is unresolved. V lost 3 bases, J lost 0 bases, and 10 bases lay in between. The length of the CDR3 is 15 residues. The germline CDR1 and CDR2 sequences are MDHEN and SYDVKM. The CDR3 coding sequence is TGTGCCAGCAGTTTCGCATCTAAGAGCACAGATACGCAGTATTTT. The encoded protein is CASSFASKSTDTQYF.

The chain combines TRBV7-8 with TRBJ2-7, with D uncertain. The CDR3 runs to 14 residues. Germline V gene data show CDR1 as SGHVS and CDR2 as FQNEAQ. Trimming stripped 0 bases from V and 1 base from J, with 7 bases between. The CDR3 DNA follows: TGTGCCAGCAGCTTAGCCCCAGGTTCCTACGAGCAGTACTTC. Amino acids: CASSLAPGSYEQYF.

The chain has TRBV25-1 and TRBJ1-2, with D maybe TRBD1 (5 bases). Germline CDR1 MGHDK, CDR2 SYGVNS. This CDR3 spans 13 amino acids. V was trimmed by 3 bases and J by 7 bases, leaving 12 bases between them. The CDR3 region has the DNA TGTGCCAGCAGTGATAGGGGATTGGGTGGCTACACCTTC. Translation gives CASSDRGLGGYTF.

The CDR3 sequence: CSVGAQGGFTDTQYF. The CDR3 DNA reads TGCAGCGTTGGGGCCCAGGGGGGGTTCACAGATACGCAGTATTTT. The gene calls are TRBV29-1 and TRBJ2-3; the D gene could be TRBD1 or TRBD2 (7 bases each). The CDR3 totals 15 residues. Trimming shortened V by 4 bases and J by 2 bases, and 16 bases separated the two germline ends. Germline values: CDR1 SQVTM, CDR2 ANQGSEA.

V and J are TRBV4-3 and TRBJ1-1; 7 bases fit TRBD1. V lost 0 bases, J lost 4 bases, and 5 bases stayed unmatched. This CDR3 has 15 residues. Germline CDR1 LGHNA, CDR2 YSLEER. CDR3 DNA: TGCGCCAGCAGCCAAGATGGGGGGACAGCCACTGAAGCTTTCTTT. Protein product: CASSQDGGTATEAFF.

This clone was detected a few times. V usage is TRBV29-1 and J usage is TRBJ2-3; 14 bases align to TRBD2. Unmatched junction bases numbered 5, after V lost 3 bases and J lost 3 bases. Germline V gene data show CDR1 as SQVTM and CDR2 as ANQGSEA. The CDR3 totals 16 residues. The CDR3, as DNA: TGCAGCGTTGAGGGGACTAGCGGGGGTGAAACAGATACGCAGTATTTT. Its translation is CSVEGTSGGETDTQYF.

The gene calls are TRBV29-1 and TRBJ1-1; D is undetermined. CDR1 SQVTM and CDR2 ANQGSEA come from the germline V gene. CDR3 size: 12 residues. With 6 bases removed from V and 5 bases from J, the gap between germline ends came to 13 bases. The CDR3 DNA reads TGCAGCGTGAAAGAGACGGGGACTGAAGCTTTCTTT. Translation: CSVKETGTEAFF.

The chain couples TRBV29-1 to TRBJ1-2, with D possibly matching TRBD1 (6 bases). This CDR3 has 14 residues. The germline CDR1 and CDR2 sequences are SQVTM and ANQGSEA. Trimming took off 3 bases at V and 8 bases at J, with 19 bases between the two ends. This chain's CDR3 is CSVDTENRVGGYTF. For the CDR3, the DNA is TGCAGCGTTGATACGGAGAACAGGGTTGGGGGCTACACCTTC. Filled out from reference TRBV29-1 and TRBJ1-2, the complete variable domain reads SAVISQKPSRDICQRGTSLTIQCQVDSQVTMMFWYRQQPGQSLTLIATANQGSEATYESGFVIDKFPISRPNLTFSTLTVSNMSPEDSSIYLCSVDTENRVGGYTFGSGTRLTVV.

The rearrangement joins TRBV25-1 to TRBJ1-2, with no clear D. The length of the CDR3 is 12 residues. The V gene lost 8 bases and the J gene lost 4 bases, with 11 bases spanning the gap. Germline CDR1 reads MGHDK; CDR2 reads SYGVNS. The CDR3 loop reads CASHDGAYGYTF. DNA of the CDR3: TGTGCCAGCCATGACGGAGCCTATGGCTACACCTTC.

J is TRBJ2-5 and V is TRBV27; D is perhaps TRBD2 (5 bases). Between the trimmed V and J ends, which lost 2 bases and 5 bases, there was a span of 6 bases. Germline CDR1 is MNHEY and CDR2 is SMNVEV (reference sequence). This CDR3 is built from 12 residues. The CDR3 DNA follows: TGTGCCAGCAGTTTACCGGGGGAGACCCAGTACTTC. Translation gives CASSLPGETQYF.

The chain uses TRBV30 and TRBJ1-2, with D unclear. CDR1 is GTSNPN, CDR2 SVGIG, per germline (reference sequence). CDR3 length: 13 residues. Trimming pared 3 bases from V and 4 bases from J, leaving 12 bases between. The CDR3 bases are TGTGCCTGGAGCATGGACGGCTTCTATGGCTACACCTTC. It codes for CAWSMDGFYGYTF.

The table lists this clone with a few counts. The CDR3 reads CALDRAETQYF. CDR3 nucleotide sequence: TGTGCCTTGGACAGGGCGGAGACCCAGTACTTC. The chain carries TRBV30 and TRBJ2-5; 8 bases align to TRBD1. The V gene end was trimmed by 7 bases and the J gene end by 5 bases; junction bases not matched to a gene: 3. There are 11 residues in the CDR3. Per germline, CDR1 GTSNPN and CDR2 SVGIG (reference sequence). The full variable domain, completed using reference TRBV30 and TRBJ2-5, is SQTIHQWPATLVQPVGSPLSLECTVEGTSNPNLYWYRQAAGRGLQLLFYSVGIGQISSEVPQNLSASRPQDRQFILSSKKLLLSDSGFYLCALDRAETQYFGPGTRLLVL.

This clone has a handful of counts. The chain links TRBV15 to TRBJ2-2; 8 bases align to TRBD2. Per the germline V gene, CDR1 is LNHNV and CDR2 is YYDKDF (reference sequence). The CDR3 contains 15 residues. The V and J ends lost 4 bases and 1 base, in that order; junction bases with no gene match: 2. The CDR3 DNA reads as TGTGCCACCAGCATGCGGGGGGAGAACACCGGGGAGCTGTTTTTT. It translates to CATSMRGENTGELFF.

The V call is TRBV27, the J call TRBJ1-1; D ambiguous. The CDR3 extends over 14 amino acids. In germline, CDR1 is MNHEY, CDR2 SMNVEV (reference sequence). Between the trimmed V and J ends, which lost 3 bases and 4 bases, there was a span of 12 bases. CDR3 amino acids: CASSFQKGSTEAFF. Written as DNA, the CDR3 is TGTGCCAGCAGTTTCCAAAAGGGAAGCACTGAAGCTTTCTTT.

This clone was found once. The V gene is TRBV9, the J gene TRBJ2-7; TRBD1 agrees at 9 bases. The V gene end was trimmed by 2 bases and the J gene end by 7 bases; junction bases not matched to a gene: 10. Germline V gene lookup returns CDR1 SGDLS and CDR2 YYNGEE. This CDR3 spans 15 amino acids. Here the CDR3 DNA reads TGTGCCAGCAGCGTCGGGACAGGGAATGGCAGGGAGCAGTACTTC. This encodes CASSVGTGNGREQYF.

The rearrangement uses TRBV5-1 and TRBJ2-7; a possible D gene is TRBD2 (6 bases). Per the germline V gene, CDR1 is SGHRS and CDR2 is YFSETQ. This CDR3 contains 12 residues. V lost 4 bases to trimming and J lost 2 bases, with 7 bases between them. The CDR3 region has the DNA TGCGCCAGCAGCGGGGGGACCTACGAGCAGTACTTC. Translation gives CASSGGTYEQYF.

The rearrangement links TRBV27 to TRBJ2-1; either TRBD1 or TRBD2 may fit D (7 bases each). Germline values: CDR1 MNHEY, CDR2 SMNVEV (reference sequence). This CDR3 has 14 residues. Trimming cost V 6 bases and J 5 bases, with 14 bases left between them. CDR3 nucleotide sequence: TGTGCCAGCAGCGACAGGGCGGGAGACAATGAGCAGTTCTTC. Translated, it gives CASSDRAGDNEQFF.

The chain uses TRBV9 and TRBJ1-2, with a tentative D call TRBD1 (6 bases). The CDR3 has 16 residues. Germline-derived CDR1 and CDR2 are SGDLS and YYNGEE. Trimming stripped 7 bases from V and 0 bases from J, with 19 bases between. The CDR3 DNA is TGTGCCAGCGCACAGGGCGTACCCGTCTCTAACTATGGCTACACCTTC. Protein: CASAQGVPVSNYGYTF. The whole variable domain, filled in from reference TRBV9 and TRBJ1-2, reads DSGVTQTPKHLITATGQRVTLRCSPRSGDLSVYWYQQSLDQGLQFLIQYYNGEERAKGNILERFSAQQFPDLHSELNLSSLELGDSALYFCASAQGVPVSNYGYTFGSGTRLTVV.

CDR3 bases: TGCGCCAGCAGTTCTTGGGGTCAACAAGAGACCCAGTACTTC. It is translated as CASSSWGQQETQYF. This sequence joins TRBV5-1 and TRBJ2-5, with no clear D. The V and J ends lost 5 bases and 2 bases respectively, with 13 bases between them. The CDR3 runs to 14 residues. Germline V CDR1 and CDR2: SGHRS, YFSETQ.

The chain carries TRBV9 and TRBJ1-2; tentative D call: TRBD1 (5 bases). The ends were cut back, 0 bases at V and 6 bases at J, with 12 bases in the middle. The CDR3 is 14 amino acids. CDR1 is SGDLS, CDR2 YYNGEE, per germline. CDR3 residues: CASSVGGVYDGYTF. The CDR3 DNA follows: TGTGCCAGCAGCGTAGGAGGGGTGTACGATGGCTACACCTTC.

This clone was counted between two and nine times. The chain couples TRBV19 to TRBJ2-3; D unclear. The V gene lost 8 bases and the J gene lost 0 bases, with 9 bases spanning the gap. The CDR3 runs to 13 residues. Germline CDR1 is LNHDA and CDR2 is SQIVND (reference sequence). DNA for the CDR3: TGTGCCAGTGCAAAAGCTAGCACAGATACGCAGTATTTT. This translates into CASAKASTDTQYF.

The chain employs TRBV5-1 and TRBJ2-1; no definite D call. The CDR3 length is 13 residues. Germline V gene sequence: CDR1 SGHRS, CDR2 YFSETQ. V shed 0 bases and J shed 6 bases, with 7 bases lying between them. The CDR3 here is CASSLGTINEQFF. DNA for the CDR3: TGCGCCAGCAGCTTGGGCACCATCAATGAGCAGTTCTTC.

This chain connects TRBV27 to TRBJ1-2; D is unclear. V lost 2 bases and J 0 bases, leaving 4 bases between the germline ends. CDR1 and CDR2 (germline): MNHEY, SMNVEV (reference sequence). This CDR3 comprises 13 residues. CDR3 sequence: CASSLGANYGYTF. The CDR3 region has the DNA TGTGCCAGCAGTTTAGGTGCTAACTATGGCTACACCTTC.

The chain combines TRBV30 with TRBJ2-3, with TRBD2 identical over 9 bases. The germline V gene encodes CDR1 GTSNPN and CDR2 SVGIG (reference sequence). V lost 3 bases to trimming and J lost 4 bases; unmatched junction nucleotides: 8. The length of the CDR3 is 15 residues. CDR3 region: CAWSPIGGGADTQYF. The CDR3 nucleotides are TGTGCCTGGAGCCCAATCGGCGGGGGGGCAGATACGCAGTATTTT.

By sample fraction, this clone is medium-sized (0.01 to 0.1%). V is TRBV6-6 and J is TRBJ2-3; D call uncertain. This CDR3 region has 12 residues. In germline, CDR1 is MNHNY, CDR2 SVGAGI (reference sequence). Trimming shortened V by 2 bases and J by 2 bases, and 2 bases separated the two germline ends. CDR3: CASSYTTDTQYF. The CDR3 bases are TGTGCCAGCAGTTACACCACAGATACGCAGTATTTT.